This T cell receptor (beta chain) was observed in a study of CD8+ T cells in alopecia areata. Separation by sorting yielded CD4+ and CD8+ T cells from PBMCs. Germline CDR1 is SGDLS and CDR2 is YYNGEE. V lost 1 base to trimming and J lost 8 bases, with 13 bases between them. The CDR3 runs to 14 residues. Sequencing templates came from extracted RNA that was reverse transcribed into cDNA. Clones were sequenced by immunoSEQ multiplex PCR, and TCRdb holds only the in-frame ones, with some missing. The repertoire holds more than 95,000 clones, with around 45% as singletons. The genes are TRBV9 and TRBJ2-1, with D unclear. The clonotype originates from a human donor with alopecia areata. Sequencing was carried out using CD4+ T cells sorted from blood. The CDR3 sequence is CASSVNPRRDEQFF. The CDR3, as DNA: TGTGCCAGCAGCGTAAACCCTCGTCGTGATGAGCAGTTCTTC. Looking up the rest from reference TRBV9 and TRBJ2-1 gives the full variable domain: DSGVTQTPKHLITATGQRVTLRCSPRSGDLSVYWYQQSLDQGLQFLIQYYNGEERAKGNILERFSAQQFPDLHSELNLSSLELGDSALYFCASSVNPRRDEQFFGPGTRLTVL.